The following is a TCR beta chain sequence with its context. Its antigen is still unknown. The data derive from a study of cytomegalovirus exposure and HLA in healthy donors. Study-level results: Within the data, a cluster of highly shared sequence variants was likely a sequencing artifact. Excluded: some indistinguishable V segments such as TRBV6-2 and TRBV6-3. Across donors, sequencing depth was assumed by presence/absence analyses to be roughly uniform.

This CDR3 contains 15 residues. CDR1 and CDR2 (germline): MNHEY, SVGAGI. J gave up 3 bases and V 6 bases, and 6 bases lay outside the gene matches. Amplification used 60 Vbeta primers and 13 Jbeta primers. Profiled with immunoSEQ multiplex PCR; TCRdb holds only in-frame clones, not every one. Among just over 150,000 clones listed, approximately 86% were seen once. Sequenced: PBMCs. The sequence derives from a woman under 30 in good health and CMV-seronegative. The rearrangement links TRBV6-5 to TRBJ1-4; 8 positions agree with TRBD1. DNA of the CDR3: TGTGCCAGCAGGGACCAGGGGGCGCCTAATGAAAAACTGTTTTTT. It codes for CASRDQGAPNEKLFF.